The 13 T cell receptor beta chains below all came from one sample that was sequenced in a study of T-cell reconstitution after alpha-beta-depleted transplantation in children. Preparing the TCRbeta library involved the use of unique molecular identifiers. MiXCR, applied by TCRdb to the PCR reads, yields one record per CDR3 protein. Of roughly 100,000 distinct CDR3 sequences in the sample, approximately 8% were seen once. The specimen comprised PBMCs, sampled before TCRalphabeta/CD19-depleted stem cell transplant. These receptors originate from a boy aged 2 to 10 with acute lymphoblastic leukemia, due to receive a stem cell transplant.

This clonotype was seen only a few times. V gene TRBV20-1 combines with J gene TRBJ2-2, with 7 bases matching TRBD2. Germline CDR1 is DFQATT and CDR2 is SNEGSKA (reference sequence). The CDR3 spans 14 residues. Trimming at V came to 0 bases and at J to 4 bases, leaving 2 bases not matched to a gene. For the CDR3, the DNA is TGCAGTGCTAGAGATCTAGCGGCCACCGGGGAGCTGTTTTTT. Translating it yields CSARDLAATGELFF.

This clonotype was counted a few times. V is TRBV2 and J is TRBJ1-1, with 11 bases matching TRBD1. Unmatched junction bases numbered 6, after V lost 4 bases and J lost 5 bases. The V gene's germline CDR1 is SNHLY and CDR2 FYNNEI. The CDR3 runs to 15 residues. CDR3 in DNA: TGTGCCAGCAGTGTGGCCGGGACAGGGGGGACTGAAGCTTTCTTT. Translation gives CASSVAGTGGTEAFF.

This clonotype came up a few times. The chain carries TRBV19 and TRBJ2-7, with D uncertain. The CDR3 loop spans 15 amino acids. The V end lost 1 base, the J end lost 2 bases, and 12 bases lay between the germline ends. Germline V CDR1 and CDR2: LNHDA, SQIVND (reference sequence). CDR3 residues: CASSIGEERTYEQYF. In DNA, the CDR3 is TGTGCCAGTAGTATAGGTGAGGAGAGAACCTACGAGCAGTACTTC.

In this sample, this clonotype turned up many times. The chain is built from TRBV24-1 and TRBJ1-1, with 8 bases matching TRBD1. Germline V CDR1 and CDR2: KGHDR, SFDVKD. V trimming: 5 bases; J trimming: 3 bases; junction bases outside the gene matches: 10. The CDR3 loop spans 16 amino acids. DNA of the CDR3: TGTGCCACCAGTGGTGCTACCGGGACAGGTTACACTGAAGCTTTCTTT. This sequence encodes CATSGATGTGYTEAFF.

The table lists this clonotype with many counts. The J gene is TRBJ1-2, the V gene TRBV11-2; D possibly corresponds to TRBD1 (6 bases). This CDR3 comprises 18 residues. Trimming took 3 bases from V and 6 from J, leaving 26 bases between them. The germline CDR1 and CDR2 sequences are SGHAT and FQNNGV. CDR3 residues: CASSFSPGAYIEGDGYTF. DNA of the CDR3: TGTGCCAGCAGCTTCAGTCCAGGGGCCTATATCGAGGGGGATGGCTACACCTTC.

The chain recombines TRBV20-1 with TRBJ2-7; TRBD1 aligns across 8 bases. Germline-derived CDR1 and CDR2 are DFQATT and SNEGSKA (reference sequence). The CDR3 contains 15 residues. The V gene end was trimmed by 3 bases and the J gene end by 0 bases; junction bases not matched to a gene: 7. CDR3 loop: CSARARDRTSYEQYF. The CDR3 DNA follows: TGCAGTGCTAGGGCCCGGGACAGGACCTCCTACGAGCAGTACTTC.

The V and J genes are TRBV11-2 and TRBJ2-2; the D call may be TRBD1 or TRBD2 (5 bases each). V lost 0 bases and J lost 0, with 14 bases in between. The CDR3 sequence is 18 residues long. Germline V gene sequence: CDR1 SGHAT, CDR2 FQNNGV. The CDR3 coding sequence is TGTGCCAGCAGCTTAGACCCCCCCGGGACGGCGAACACCGGGGAGCTGTTTTTT. It specifies CASSLDPPGTANTGELFF.

This clonotype occurred many times. The rearrangement uses TRBV2 and TRBJ1-2, with D perhaps TRBD1 (5 bases). Trimming pared 6 bases from V and 4 bases from J, leaving 15 bases between. Germline V gives CDR1 SNHLY, CDR2 FYNNEI. The CDR3 is 14 amino acids. This CDR3 is CASRGKQDPYGYTF. The CDR3, as DNA: TGTGCCAGCAGGGGGAAACAGGACCCCTATGGCTACACCTTC.

This clonotype was detected many times. V gene TRBV6-2 or TRBV6-3 combines with J gene TRBJ2-7; TRBD1 aligns across 7 bases. CDR3 length equals 14 residues. CDR1 MNHEY and CDR2 SVGEGT come from the germline V gene. Germline trimming cut 2 bases from V and 1 base from J; bases unmatched to any gene: 2. The CDR3 nucleotides are TGTGCCAGCAGTTACCCGGGACAGTCCTACGAGCAGTACTTC. Translation: CASSYPGQSYEQYF.

There are many counts of this clonotype. The genes are TRBV29-1 and TRBJ2-1; TRBD2 agrees at 8 bases. Per the germline V gene, CDR1 is SQVTM and CDR2 is ANQGSEA. V dropped 3 bases and J dropped 4; count of bases not matched to a gene: 5. CDR3 length: 14 residues. The CDR3 spells CSVDQRGLYNEQFF. CDR3 DNA sequence: TGCAGCGTTGACCAGCGGGGGCTTTACAATGAGCAGTTCTTC.

This clonotype was seen repeatedly, ten times or more. This chain's CDR3 is CASGRSDTQYF. As DNA, the CDR3 is TGTGCCAGCGGACGTTCAGATACGCAGTATTTT. The V call is TRBV25-1, the J call TRBJ2-3; D gene unclear. V was trimmed by 8 bases and J by 4 bases, leaving 7 bases between them. The CDR3 has 11 amino acids. Germline V gene lookup returns CDR1 MGHDK and CDR2 SYGVNS. The full variable domain, its missing parts supplied by reference TRBV25-1 and TRBJ2-3, is EADIYQTPRYLVIGTGKKITLECSQTMGHDKMYWYQQDPGMELHLIHYSYGVNSTEKGDLSSESTVSRIRTEHFPLTLESARPSHTSQYLCASGRSDTQYFGPGTRLTVL.

The chain is built from TRBV20-1 and TRBJ1-5, with D tentatively TRBD1 (5 bases). V lost 2 bases to trimming and J lost 6 bases, with 20 bases between them. The CDR3 has 16 amino acids. Germline-derived CDR1 and CDR2 are DFQATT and SNEGSKA (reference sequence). The DNA of the CDR3 is TGCAGTGCTAGAAGGGGCGGGCAGGGAGAGGCTCAGCCCCAGCATTTT. This codes for CSARRGGQGEAQPQHF.

This clonotype was found many times. The chain uses TRBV12-3 or TRBV12-4 and TRBJ2-7; D gene ambiguous. This CDR3 contains 13 residues. The V end was cut by 6 bases, the J end by 2 bases, with 11 bases between. CDR3 amino acids: CASSSPAAYEQYF. The CDR3, as DNA: TGTGCCAGCAGCTCCCCGGCTGCCTACGAGCAGTACTTC.